The present T cell receptor beta chain was sequenced within a study of blood T cell repertoires in COVID-19. Across the whole study: Both acute and convalescent COVID-19 samples were obtained from the United States, Italy and Spain.

The CDR3 runs 16 residues. In the source study's methods: Nucleated cell number was recorded as an estimate derived from reference gene primer amplification. Profiling relied on immunoSEQ multiplex PCR, and the TCRdb table lists in-frame clones only, not all of them. That table furnishes V, J and clone size, whereas the DNA furnished D and trimming. The sample includes a few hundred thousand clones, 70% to 90% of them seen just once. Cohort placement rested on clinical history that participants reported themselves. Exposed enrollees encountered a COVID-19 case at some point within 2 weeks before study entry.

The sequence came from a woman under 30 who had been exposed to COVID-19. The chain recombines TRBV1 with TRBJ2-1; the D call TRBD1 from the table was never checked on the DNA. TRBV1 has pseudogene status. The sequencing input was PBMCs or T cells enriched from blood (not recorded which). The CDR3 nucleotides read TGCACCAGCAGCCAAGATCCGGACAGGGCCTACAATGAGCAGTTCTTC. It specifies CTSSQDPDRAYNEQFF.